The entry that follows covers one T cell receptor beta chain sequence. The data were obtained in a study of blood T cell repertoires in COVID-19. The CDR3 runs to 16 residues. V dropped 5 bases and J dropped 3; count of bases not matched to a gene: 9. Germline lookup yields CDR1 LGHDT and CDR2 YNNKEL (reference sequence). Original processing methods: Amplification from reference gene primers served as the basis for estimated nucleated cell counts. The protocol was immunoSEQ multiplex PCR, while the TCRdb copy is restricted to in-frame clones and leaves out a portion. V and J calls and clone size are as listed in that table; D and trimming were resolved from the DNA. The sample carries approximately 120,000 clones, around 80% recorded once.

Sequencing used peripheral blood. V usage is TRBV3-1 (or the pseudogene TRBV3-2) and J usage is TRBJ2-1; 8 bases line up with TRBD2. This receptor was taken from a woman of 80 years or more with active or convalescent COVID-19. This CDR3 is CASSGGAGVVYNEQFF. The CDR3 region has the DNA TGTGCCAGCAGCGGGGGAGCGGGAGTCGTCTACAATGAGCAGTTCTTC.